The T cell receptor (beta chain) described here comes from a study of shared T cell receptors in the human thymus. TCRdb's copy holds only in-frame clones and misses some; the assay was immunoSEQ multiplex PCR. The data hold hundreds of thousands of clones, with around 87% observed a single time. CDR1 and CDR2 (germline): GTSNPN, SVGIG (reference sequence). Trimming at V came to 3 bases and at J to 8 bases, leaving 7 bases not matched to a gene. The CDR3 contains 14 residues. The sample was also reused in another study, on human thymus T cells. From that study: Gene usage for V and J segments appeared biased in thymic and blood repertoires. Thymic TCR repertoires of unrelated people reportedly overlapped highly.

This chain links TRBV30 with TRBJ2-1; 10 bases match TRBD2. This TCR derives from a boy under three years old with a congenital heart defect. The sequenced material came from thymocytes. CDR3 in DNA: TGTGCCTGGAGGTTGGGCCTAGCGGGGGATGAGCAGTTCTTC. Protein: CAWRLGLAGDEQFF. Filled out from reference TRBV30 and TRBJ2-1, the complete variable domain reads SQTIHQWPATLVQPVGSPLSLECTVEGTSNPNLYWYRQAAGRGLQLLFYSVGIGQISSEVPQNLSASRPQDRQFILSSKKLLLSDSGFYLCAWRLGLAGDEQFFGPGTRLTVL.